This T cell receptor (beta chain) was found in a study of shared clonotypes between healthy human individuals. Points from the study as a whole: Among a few donors, roughly 5% of naive CD4 clonotypes were found in common.

In the sorted-subset replicate PCRs, 200 ng DNA, around 32,000 T cell genomes, was used. Assay: immunoSEQ multiplex PCR; the TCRdb copy retains only in-frame clones and omits some. Of some 980,000 clones listed, around three quarters are singletons. The CDR3 is 11 amino acids. V lost 7 bases to trimming and J lost 6 bases, with 9 bases between them. In germline, CDR1 is MDHEN, CDR2 SYDVKM. On this clone: The antigen remains undetermined.

The receptor comes from a man between 18 and 35 years old in good health. The rearrangement joins TRBV28 to TRBJ1-1; D gene unclear. Sequencing used memory CD4+ T cells sorted from blood. Sample subset: CD45RA-negative fraction. CDR3 loop: CASTSNSEAFF. The CDR3, as DNA: TGTGCCAGCACGAGTAATTCTGAAGCTTTCTTT.